These 22 T cell receptor beta chains originate from one sample sequenced in a study of OX40 agonist ivuxolimab in advanced cancers. Using immunoSEQ multiplex PCR, the repertoire was profiled, and TCRdb retains in-frame clones only, with some absent. This table holds just over 45,000 clones, over 90% found once. This material consisted of CD4+ or CD8+ T cells sorted from blood, taken in a trial of the OX40 agonist ivuxolimab. These receptors originate from an adult with an advanced solid tumor such as melanoma, head and neck, liver or kidney cancer.

This clone was seen only a few times. The CDR3 sequence is CASSQDTYKNTEAFF. The CDR3 bases are TGTGCCAGCAGCCAAGATACGTACAAGAACACTGAAGCTTTCTTT. V and J are TRBV14 and TRBJ1-1; no clear D. Trimming removed 0 bases at V and 1 base at J, with 9 bases between. Germline loops: CDR1 SGHDN, CDR2 FVKESK. The CDR3 has 15 residues.

The chain links TRBV7-2 to TRBJ1-1; D call uncertain. Trimming pared 3 bases from V and 4 bases from J, leaving 12 bases between. This CDR3 contains 14 residues. Germline V gene sequence: CDR1 SGHTA, CDR2 FQGNSA. The CDR3 sequence is CASSLAVGPTEAFF. As DNA, the CDR3 is TGTGCCAGCAGCTTGGCGGTGGGCCCCACTGAAGCTTTCTTT.

This clone came up once. The J gene is TRBJ1-1, the V gene TRBV7-9, with 7 nucleotides matching TRBD1. This CDR3 contains 13 residues. V lost 5 bases to trimming and J lost 11 bases; unmatched junction nucleotides: 11. The germline V gene has CDR1 SEHNR and CDR2 FQNEAQ (reference sequence). The CDR3 protein is CASSPETAGGAFF. The DNA of the CDR3 is TGTGCCAGCAGCCCGGAAACGGCAGGGGGGGCTTTCTTT. Using reference TRBV7-9 and TRBJ1-1 for the parts outside the CDR3, the full variable domain is DTGVSQNPRHKITKRGQNVTFRCDPISEHNRLYWYRQTLGQGPEFLTYFQNEAQLEKSRLLSDRFSAERPKGSFSTLEIQRTEQGDSAMYLCASSPETAGGAFFGQGTRLTVV.

V is TRBV19 and J is TRBJ2-7; 16 bases align to TRBD2. The CDR3 runs to 19 residues. The germline V gene encodes CDR1 LNHDA and CDR2 SQIVND (reference sequence). With 5 bases clipped from V and 6 bases from J, the junction kept 16 bases outside the gene matches. The CDR3 bases are TGTGCCAGTAGTCCGCTGGGACTAGCGGGAGGGCCATTTTGGGTCGAGCAGTACTTC. Translation: CASSPLGLAGGPFWVEQYF.

The gene calls are TRBV9 and TRBJ2-3; D may correspond to TRBD1 or TRBD2 (6 bases each). Looked up from germline, CDR1 is SGDLS and CDR2 is YYNGEE. The CDR3 runs to 15 residues. The ends were cut back, 0 bases at V and 0 bases at J, with 8 bases in the middle. Written as DNA, the CDR3 is TGTGCCAGCAGCGTAGGAGGGGGGAGCACAGATACGCAGTATTTT. Amino acid sequence: CASSVGGGSTDTQYF.

The V call is TRBV7-9, the J call TRBJ1-1; D may be TRBD1 (5 bases). Germline V gene sequence: CDR1 SEHNR, CDR2 FQNEAQ (reference sequence). The CDR3 loop spans 14 amino acids. Deletions cut 0 bases from V and 8 bases from J, with 13 bases between. The CDR3 bases are TGTGCCAGCAGCTTAGCGTCGGGGTGGGGGGAAGCTTTCTTT. Its protein product is CASSLASGWGEAFF.

The chain is built from TRBV9 and TRBJ2-5, with D maybe TRBD2 (5 bases). The CDR3 consists of 15 residues. CDR1 is SGDLS, CDR2 YYNGEE, per germline. V dropped 0 bases and J dropped 1 base, with 10 bases sitting between them. The CDR3 bases are TGTGCCAGCAGCGTAGTGGGCGGACTCCAAGAGACCCAGTACTTC. Its translation is CASSVVGGLQETQYF.

This clone appeared once. This CDR3 is CASSFTAGLRPMSTDTQYF. CDR3 nucleotide sequence: TGTGCCAGCAGTTTTACCGCGGGATTACGCCCCATGAGCACAGATACGCAGTATTTT. The chain couples TRBV28 to TRBJ2-3; possibly TRBD2 for D (6 bases). The germline V gene has CDR1 MDHEN and CDR2 SYDVKM. Trimming pared 3 bases from V and 0 bases from J, leaving 22 bases between. CDR3 length: 19 amino acids.

This rearrangement joins TRBV30 to TRBJ1-1; no reliable D call. The CDR3 contains 11 residues. The germline V gene has CDR1 GTSNPN and CDR2 SVGIG (reference sequence). Trimming cost V 0 bases and J 5 bases, with 4 bases left between them. In DNA form, the CDR3 reads TGTGCCTGGAGTGTGGGGACTGAAGCTTTCTTT. The encoded protein is CAWSVGTEAFF.

The chain is built from TRBV11-3 and TRBJ1-1; D unclear. Looked up from germline, CDR1 is SGHNT and CDR2 is YENEEA. The V and J ends lost 5 bases and 9 bases respectively, with 13 bases between them. CDR3 length equals 12 residues. CDR3 residues: CASSLYAQKAFF. CDR3 DNA: TGTGCCAGCAGCCTGTACGCACAAAAAGCTTTCTTT. Using reference TRBV11-3 and TRBJ1-1 for the parts outside the CDR3, the full variable domain is EAGVVQSPRYKIIEKKQPVAFWCNPISGHNTLYWYLQNLGQGPELLIRYENEEAVDDSQLPKDRFSAERLKGVDSTLKIQPAELGDSAVYLCASSLYAQKAFFGQGTRLTVV.

This clone turned up a few times. The CDR3 region is CASSVNRDLDTGELFF. The DNA for the CDR3 is TGTGCCAGCAGCGTAAATCGGGACTTAGACACCGGGGAGCTGTTTTTT. The gene calls are TRBV9 and TRBJ2-2, with D tentatively TRBD2 (6 bases). Germline-derived CDR1 and CDR2 are SGDLS and YYNGEE. The CDR3 covers 16 residues. Trimming took off 1 base at V and 3 bases at J, with 13 bases between the two ends.

This clone was recorded only once. This rearrangement joins TRBV29-1 to TRBJ2-7; D ambiguous. The germline gives CDR1 SQVTM, CDR2 ANQGSEA. The CDR3 sequence is 12 residues long. Trimming shortened V by 8 bases and J by 1 base, and 12 bases separated the two germline ends. CDR3 amino acids: CSSLDGSYEQYF. For the CDR3, the DNA is TGCAGCTCGCTCGACGGTTCCTACGAGCAGTACTTC.

The V call is TRBV5-1, the J call TRBJ2-7; the match to TRBD1 covers 9 bases. The CDR3 sequence is 14 residues long. Trimming took 5 bases from V and 3 from J; bases not matched to a gene: 6. The V gene's germline CDR1 is SGHRS and CDR2 YFSETQ. The CDR3 DNA reads as TGCGCCAGCAGAGTGGACAGGGGCGGCTACGAGCAGTACTTC. It codes for CASRVDRGGYEQYF.

J is TRBJ2-7 and V is TRBV7-2, with TRBD2 matching over 7 bases. V dropped 5 bases and J dropped 3; count of bases not matched to a gene: 10. Germline values: CDR1 SGHTA, CDR2 FQGNSA. This CDR3 is built from 15 residues. The CDR3, as DNA: TGTGCCAGCAGCCTCAGCCTCCTAGCGGACTACGAGCAGTACTTC. This sequence encodes CASSLSLLADYEQYF.

This sequence joins TRBV6-5 and TRBJ2-2; tentatively, D is TRBD2 (6 bases). This CDR3 region has 15 residues. Germline CDR1 is MNHEY and CDR2 is SVGAGI. V was pared by 7 bases and J by 1 base, with 13 bases between. Written as DNA, the CDR3 is TGTGCCAGCAACGACGTCGGGGGGAACACCGGGGAGCTGTTTTTT. It specifies CASNDVGGNTGELFF.

The rearrangement links TRBV19 to TRBJ2-5; a possible D gene is TRBD2 (7 bases). V gave up 3 bases and J gave up 7 bases, with 27 bases separating them. The CDR3 sequence is 18 residues long. In germline, CDR1 is LNHDA, CDR2 SQIVND (reference sequence). The CDR3 bases are TGTGCCAGTAGTATCGGGGGCCGGACTAGAGCCTTTGGGGCGACCCAGTACTTC. This gives the protein CASSIGGRTRAFGATQYF.

The V gene is TRBV5-4, the J gene TRBJ2-3, with D possibly TRBD2 on 7 matching bases. V lost 2 bases, J lost 5 bases, and 18 bases lay in between. Germline-derived CDR1 and CDR2 are SGHNT and YYREEE (reference sequence). This CDR3 contains 16 residues. This CDR3 reads CASSLGGAGSGDTQYF. The CDR3, as DNA: TGTGCCAGCAGCTTAGGGGGAGCGGGGAGTGGAGATACGCAGTATTTT.

This clone came up once. The chain joins TRBV5-6 to TRBJ1-5, with 8 bases matching TRBD1. With 3 bases clipped from V and 0 bases from J, the junction kept 2 bases outside the gene matches. Germline CDR1 and CDR2: SGHDT and YYEEEE. The CDR3 has 15 amino acids. The CDR3 spells CASSYGQGSNQPQHF. Here the CDR3 DNA reads TGTGCCAGCAGCTATGGACAGGGTAGCAATCAGCCCCAGCATTTT.

The chain carries TRBV27 and TRBJ2-7; D possibly corresponds to TRBD1 (5 bases). Between the trimmed V and J ends, which lost 0 bases and 5 bases, there was a span of 14 bases. The CDR3 sequence is 15 residues long. Germline CDR1 MNHEY, CDR2 SMNVEV (reference sequence). The CDR3, as DNA: TGTGCCAGCAGTTTATCCCCCCTAGGGGCGGACGAGCAGTACTTC. It yields the protein CASSLSPLGADEQYF.

The V call is TRBV4-2, the J call TRBJ2-1; D is uncertain. This CDR3 spans 15 amino acids. Trimming took 6 bases from V and 4 from J, leaving 16 bases between them. Germline CDR1 and CDR2: LGHNA and YNFKEQ. The CDR3 DNA is TGTGCCAGCAGGGAAGGGCGGAGCTTATACAATGAGCAGTTCTTC. Its translation is CASREGRSLYNEQFF.

The gene calls are TRBV5-1 and TRBJ2-7; 9 nucleotides line up with TRBD1. With V trimmed by 7 bases and J by 0 bases, 2 bases remained unmatched. The CDR3 runs 13 residues. The V gene's germline CDR1 is SGHRS and CDR2 YFSETQ. The CDR3, as DNA: TGCGCCAGCTCGGGACAGGGCTCCTACGAGCAGTACTTC. It specifies CASSGQGSYEQYF.

The chain has TRBV7-9 and TRBJ1-1; 7 nucleotides agree with TRBD1. This CDR3 has 16 residues. Germline CDR1 and CDR2: SEHNR and FQNEAQ (reference sequence). Trimming at V came to 6 bases and at J to 6 bases, leaving 16 bases not matched to a gene. The CDR3: CASSPPNRGLRPEAFF. In DNA form, the CDR3 reads TGTGCCAGCAGTCCACCAAACAGGGGTTTAAGGCCTGAAGCTTTCTTT.